Listed below are T cell receptor beta chains from one sample, sequenced in a study of CD8 T cells in ankylosing spondylitis. TCRdb passed the 5' RACE reads through MiXCR, listing each CDR3 protein once. The sample lists fewer than 400,000 distinct CDR3 sequences, about 14% occurring once. The sample taken for sequencing was blood, either unsorted or a sorted T cell fraction (not recorded which). Every receptor here comes from a male donor with ankylosing spondylitis or in good health (not recorded which). Each CDR3 is given with its conserved first and last residue. A D gene is named only where the DNA matches it firmly. The listing skips clone size in some rows; elsewhere it reads once, few, many or a size class.

>TRBD1|TRBV5-1|TRBJ1-2|few
TGCGCCAGCAGCTGGGGACAGGACTATGGCTACACCTTC
CASSWGQDYGYTF
>TRBD1|TRBV12-3/TRBV12-4|TRBJ2-7|-
TGTGCCAGCAGCAGGGACAGGGAGAACGAGCAGTACTTC
CASSRDRENEQYF
>-|TRBV29-1|TRBJ1-1|few
TGCAGCGCACCTGGCAGCCGAACTGAAGCTTTCTTT
CSAPGSRTEAFF
>-|TRBV4-1|TRBJ2-7|few
TGCGCCAGCAGCCAAGATGGGTACGAGCAGTACTTC
CASSQDGYEQYF
>-|TRBV20-1|TRBJ2-2|few
TGCAGTGCTAGGGACATAGCGAACACCGGGGAGCTGTTTTTT
CSARDIANTGELFF
>-|TRBV10-3|TRBJ2-6|few
TGTGCCATCAGGGTAGGGGAGTCTGGGGCCAACGTCCTGACTTTC
CAIRVGESGANVLTF
>-|TRBV27|TRBJ2-3|-
TGTGCCAGCAGTTTATTTCCTAGCCGCACAGATACGCAGTATTTT
CASSLFPSRTDTQYF
>TRBD1|TRBV19|TRBJ2-2|-
TGTGCCAGTACCATACAGGGGGCAAACACCGGGGAGCTGTTTTTT
CASTIQGANTGELFF
>-|TRBV3-1|TRBJ2-6|-
TGTGCCAGCAGCCTACGACAGGGGGCCAACGTCCTGACTTTC
CASSLRQGANVLTF
>TRBD2|TRBV7-8|TRBJ2-5|few
TGTGCCAGCAGCCCCAGAGGACTAGCGGGAGCGCAAGAGACCCAGTACTTC
CASSPRGLAGAQETQYF
>-|TRBV2|TRBJ2-7|few
TGTGCCAGCAGTGAAGCCCGAGGCCCCCCACGCCGGAAAGGAGTTGACGAGCAGTACTTC
CASSEARGPPRRKGVDEQYF
>-|TRBV7-2|TRBJ2-1|-
TGTGCCAGCAGTTTTTCTCCCTACTCCTACAATGAGCAGTTCTTC
CASSFSPYSYNEQFF